This T cell receptor (beta chain) came from a study of control samples from healthy donors and cancer patients. This table comes from immunoSEQ multiplex PCR, and its TCRdb copy is limited to in-frame clones, with some not included. Of about 95,000 clones in the sample, approximately 90% were seen once. Germline CDR1 is LGHDT and CDR2 is YNNKEL (reference sequence). The CDR3 contains 16 residues. With 5 bases removed from V and 0 bases from J, the gap between germline ends came to 15 bases. The TCR sequence derives from a woman aged 70-85 years in good health. Sequencing was done on a sample of blood. The J gene is TRBJ2-3, the V gene TRBV3-1 (or the pseudogene TRBV3-2); the D gene is possibly TRBD2 (6 bases). CDR3 DNA sequence: TGTGCCAGCAGCTCGGTGGGCGGGACTAGCACAGATACGCAGTATTTT. Its translation is CASSSVGGTSTDTQYF.